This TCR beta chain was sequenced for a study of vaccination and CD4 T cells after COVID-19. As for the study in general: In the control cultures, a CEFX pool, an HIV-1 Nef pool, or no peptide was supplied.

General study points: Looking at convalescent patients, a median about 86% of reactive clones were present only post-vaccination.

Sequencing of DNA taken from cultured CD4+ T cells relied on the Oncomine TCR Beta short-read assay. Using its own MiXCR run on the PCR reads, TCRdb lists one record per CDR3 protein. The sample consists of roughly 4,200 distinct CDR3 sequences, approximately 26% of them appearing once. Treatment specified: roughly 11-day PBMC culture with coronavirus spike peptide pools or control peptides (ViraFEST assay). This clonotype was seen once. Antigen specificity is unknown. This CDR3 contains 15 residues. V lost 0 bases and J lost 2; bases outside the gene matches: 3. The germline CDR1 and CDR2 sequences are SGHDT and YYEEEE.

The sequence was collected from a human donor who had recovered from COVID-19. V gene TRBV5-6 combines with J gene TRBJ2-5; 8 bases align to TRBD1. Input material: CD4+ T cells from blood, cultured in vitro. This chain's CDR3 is CASSLGDRQQETQYF. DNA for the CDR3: TGTGCCAGCAGCTTGGGGGACAGGCAACAAGAGACCCAGTACTTC.